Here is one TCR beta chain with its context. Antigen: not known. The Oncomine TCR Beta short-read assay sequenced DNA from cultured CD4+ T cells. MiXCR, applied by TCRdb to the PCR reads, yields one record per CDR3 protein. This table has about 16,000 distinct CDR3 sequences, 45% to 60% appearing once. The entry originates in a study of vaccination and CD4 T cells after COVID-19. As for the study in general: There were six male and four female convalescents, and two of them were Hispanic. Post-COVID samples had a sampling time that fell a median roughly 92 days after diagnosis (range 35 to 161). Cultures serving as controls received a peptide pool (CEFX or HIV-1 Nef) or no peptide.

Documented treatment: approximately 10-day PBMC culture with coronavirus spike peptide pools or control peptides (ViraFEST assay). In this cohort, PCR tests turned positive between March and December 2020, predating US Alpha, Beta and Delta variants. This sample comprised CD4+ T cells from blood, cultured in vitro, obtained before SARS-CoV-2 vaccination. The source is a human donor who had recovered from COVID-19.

This CDR3 reads CASRTRLAGELFF. DNA for the CDR3: TGTGCCTCGCGGACTAGGTTAGCCGGGGAGCTGTTTTTT. This chain links TRBV30 with TRBJ2-2; TRBD2 agrees at 7 bases. This CDR3 region has 13 residues. In germline, CDR1 is GTSNPN, CDR2 SVGIG (reference sequence). Losses at the gene ends were 7 bases for V and 6 bases for J; bases not matched to a gene: 8.